This T cell receptor (beta chain) derives from a study of graft-versus-host responses after intestinal transplantation. The overall study: Multivisceral, liver-intestinal, or isolated intestinal transplants were given to recipients. Anti-thymocyte globulin induction preceded approximately three years of tacrolimus and steroid maintenance in all recipients. Whole-study findings and limits: Declining HvG levels early post-transplant were linked to peak circulating GvH clone levels. GvH clones surfaced in recipient marrow, some emerging earlier in ileum or blood.

This CDR3 contains 9 residues. This clone has just one count. Its antigen is unknown. Libraries were prepared by immunoSEQ multiplex PCR; TCRdb keeps only in-frame clonotypes and omits some of them. The sample holds about 26,000 clones; about four fifths are singletons and the top ten take 0.7%. Sample: unstimulated CD4+ T cells sorted from spleen or lymph node cells, taken before intestinal transplant. The chain joins TRBV21-1 to TRBJ2-4; the D call TRBD1 from the table was never checked on the DNA. TRBV21-1 counts as a pseudogene. This receptor was taken from a human donor who received an intestinal transplant. In DNA, the CDR3 is TGTGGGACATTTGACATTCAGTACTTC. Encoded protein: CGTFDIQYF.